This T cell receptor (beta chain) was observed in a study of blood T cell repertoires in COVID-19. Germline lookup yields CDR1 SQVTM and CDR2 ANQGSEA. The CDR3 loop spans 13 amino acids. The germline V and J ends were trimmed by 6 bases and 3 bases, with 14 bases remaining between them. This clone was picked up one time. Libraries were prepared by immunoSEQ multiplex PCR; TCRdb keeps only in-frame clonotypes and omits some of them. The table lists 300,000 to 450,000 clones, over 75% of them singletons. Input material: PBMCs or T cells enriched from blood (not recorded which). The chain links TRBV29-1 to TRBJ1-1, with D maybe TRBD1 (6 bases). This TCR was recovered from a man aged 30 to 45 who had recovered from COVID-19. CDR3 region: CSVRGRGDTEAFF. The CDR3 DNA sequence: TGCAGCGTGAGGGGGAGAGGGGACACTGAAGCTTTCTTT.